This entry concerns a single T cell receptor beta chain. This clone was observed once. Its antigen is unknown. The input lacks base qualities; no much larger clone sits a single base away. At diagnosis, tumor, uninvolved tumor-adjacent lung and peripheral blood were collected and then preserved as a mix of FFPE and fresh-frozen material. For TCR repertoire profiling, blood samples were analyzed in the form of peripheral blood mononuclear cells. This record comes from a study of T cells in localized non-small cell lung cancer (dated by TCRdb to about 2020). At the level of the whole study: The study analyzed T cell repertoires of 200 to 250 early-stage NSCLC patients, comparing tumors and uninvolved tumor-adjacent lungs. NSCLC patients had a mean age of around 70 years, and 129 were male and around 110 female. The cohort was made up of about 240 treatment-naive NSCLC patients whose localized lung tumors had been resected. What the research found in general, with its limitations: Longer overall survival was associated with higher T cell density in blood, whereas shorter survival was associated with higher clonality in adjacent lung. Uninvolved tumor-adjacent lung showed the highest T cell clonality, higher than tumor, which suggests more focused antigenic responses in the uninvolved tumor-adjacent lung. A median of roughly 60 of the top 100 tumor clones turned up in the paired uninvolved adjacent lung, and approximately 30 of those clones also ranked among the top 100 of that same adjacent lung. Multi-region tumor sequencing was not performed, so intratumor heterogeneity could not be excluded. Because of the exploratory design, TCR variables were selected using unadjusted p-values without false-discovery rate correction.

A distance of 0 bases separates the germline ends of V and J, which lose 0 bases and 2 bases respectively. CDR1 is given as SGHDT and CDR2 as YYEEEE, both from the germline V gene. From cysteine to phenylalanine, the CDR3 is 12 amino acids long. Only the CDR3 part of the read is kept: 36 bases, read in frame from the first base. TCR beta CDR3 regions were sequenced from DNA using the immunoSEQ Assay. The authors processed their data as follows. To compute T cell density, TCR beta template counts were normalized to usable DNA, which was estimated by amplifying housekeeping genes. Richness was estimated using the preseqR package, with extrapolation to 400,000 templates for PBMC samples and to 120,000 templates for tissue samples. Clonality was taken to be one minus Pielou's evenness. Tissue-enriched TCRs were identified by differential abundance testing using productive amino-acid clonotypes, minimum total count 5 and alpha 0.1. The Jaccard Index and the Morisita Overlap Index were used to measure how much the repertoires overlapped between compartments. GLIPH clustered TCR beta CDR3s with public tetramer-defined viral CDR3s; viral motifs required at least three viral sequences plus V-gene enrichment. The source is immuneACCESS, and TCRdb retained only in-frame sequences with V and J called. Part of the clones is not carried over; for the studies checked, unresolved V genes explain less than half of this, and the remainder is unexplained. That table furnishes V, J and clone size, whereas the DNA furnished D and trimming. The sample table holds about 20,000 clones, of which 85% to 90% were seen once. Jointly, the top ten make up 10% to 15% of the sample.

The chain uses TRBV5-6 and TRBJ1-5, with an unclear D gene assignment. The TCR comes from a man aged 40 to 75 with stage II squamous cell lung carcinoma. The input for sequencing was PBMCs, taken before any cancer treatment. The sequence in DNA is TGTGCCAGCAGCTTGGGCAATCAGCCCCAGCATTTT. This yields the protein CASSLGNQPQHF.